The 10 T cell receptor beta chains reported below all come from one sample, sequenced in a study of patients and donors after allogeneic stem cell transplantation. TCRdb re-derived calls from the RT-PCR reads in MiXCR, one entry per CDR3 protein. The table has roughly 960,000 distinct CDR3 sequences, roughly 18% seen once. The sample taken for sequencing was blood, either unsorted or a sorted T cell fraction (not recorded which). These TCRs come from a human donor who was either an allogeneic HSCT recipient or a stem cell or donor lymphocyte infusion donor (not recorded which). It is not recorded whose cells these are; they may come from a transplant donor.

This clonotype turned up a few times. V is TRBV5-1 and J is TRBJ2-5, with 12 bases aligning to TRBD2. V trimming: 0 bases; J trimming: 6 bases; junction bases outside the gene matches: 6. CDR1 SGHRS and CDR2 YFSETQ come from the germline V gene. The CDR3 has 16 residues. CDR3 protein: CASSLEASGGAKTQYF. Written as DNA, the CDR3 is TGCGCCAGCAGCTTGGAGGCTAGCGGGGGGGCGAAGACCCAGTACTTC. Full variable domain (missing parts from reference TRBV5-1 and TRBJ2-5): KAGVTQTPRYLIKTRGQQVTLSCSPISGHRSVSWYQQTPGQGLQFLFEYFSETQRNKGNFPGRFSGRQFSNSRSEMNVSTLELGDSALYLCASSLEASGGAKTQYFGPGTRLLVL.

The gene calls are TRBV6-1 and TRBJ1-2; possible D gene TRBD1, 6 bases. Trimming took off 5 bases at V and 2 bases at J, with 21 bases between the two ends. From germline, CDR1 is MNHNS and CDR2 SASEGT. This CDR3 region has 17 residues. The DNA of the CDR3 is TGTGCCAGCAGTCAAGGGACATCGACGCACTTAAACTATGGCTACACCTTC. Translating it yields CASSQGTSTHLNYGYTF.

This clonotype was seen a few times. V usage is TRBV6-5 and J usage is TRBJ2-1; 8 positions agree with TRBD1. CDR1 is MNHEY, CDR2 SVGAGI, per germline. There are 14 residues in the CDR3. V was pared by 4 bases and J by 6 bases, with 5 bases of the junction left unmatched. The chain's CDR3 is CASSWTGTGNEQFF. In DNA form, the CDR3 reads TGTGCCAGCAGTTGGACAGGGACGGGCAATGAGCAGTTCTTC.

The genes are TRBV18 and TRBJ1-4; D ambiguous. CDR3 size: 13 residues. Trimming removed 6 bases at V and 8 bases at J, with 13 bases between. Looked up from germline, CDR1 is KGHSH and CDR2 is LQKENI. The chain's CDR3 is CASSRGAREKLFF. CDR3 in DNA: TGTGCCAGCTCGCGGGGAGCAAGGGAAAAACTGTTTTTT.

This rearrangement joins TRBV20-1 to TRBJ1-5; unclear D gene. V lost 6 bases to trimming and J lost 0 bases, with 6 bases between them. CDR3 size: 12 residues. Germline V gives CDR1 DFQATT, CDR2 SNEGSKA (reference sequence). CDR3 DNA sequence: TGCAGTGCCATGTATAGCAATCAGCCCCAGCATTTT. Translated: CSAMYSNQPQHF.

The table lists this clonotype with a few counts. A single base separates this from a much larger clone, so it may be a read error. Written as DNA, the CDR3 is TGTGCCAGCAGCCCGGACAGGGAGAACACTGAAGCTTTCTTT. Its translation: CASSPDRENTEAFF. This rearrangement joins TRBV9 to TRBJ1-1; 8 bases are a match to TRBD1. Looked up from germline, CDR1 is SGDLS and CDR2 is YYNGEE. The ends lost 4 bases at V and 1 base at J; junction bases unmatched: 3. The CDR3 extends over 14 amino acids. The full variable domain, its missing parts supplied by reference TRBV9 and TRBJ1-1, is DSGVTQTPKHLITATGQRVTLRCSPRSGDLSVYWYQQSLDQGLQFLIQYYNGEERAKGNILERFSAQQFPDLHSELNLSSLELGDSALYFCASSPDRENTEAFFGQGTRLTVV.

This clonotype was observed a handful of times. The chain links TRBV18 to TRBJ1-1; D unresolved. Per germline, CDR1 KGHSH and CDR2 LQKENI. The CDR3 spans 14 residues. The V and J ends lost 0 bases and 1 base respectively, with 6 bases between them. As DNA, the CDR3 is TGTGCCAGCTCACCACCAGGACCGAACACTGAAGCTTTCTTT. This translates into CASSPPGPNTEAFF.

The chain is built from TRBV4-2 and TRBJ2-3; 8 positions match TRBD2. This CDR3 contains 16 residues. Trimming removed 1 base from V and 3 bases from J; junction bases left unmatched: 6. CDR1 and CDR2 (germline): LGHNA, YNFKEQ. DNA of the CDR3: TGTGCCAGCAGCCAAGGGAGCGGGAGTAGTACAGATACGCAGTATTTT. Encoded protein: CASSQGSGSSTDTQYF.

The genes are TRBV5-4 and TRBJ1-2; 8 positions agree with TRBD1. Per germline, CDR1 SGHNT and CDR2 YYREEE (reference sequence). The CDR3 spans 11 residues. Trimming at V came to 10 bases and at J to 8 bases, leaving 7 bases not matched to a gene. The CDR3 loop reads CAGQGAQGYTF. In nucleotides, the CDR3 is TGTGCCGGGCAGGGGGCGCAGGGCTACACCTTC.

The chain recombines TRBV29-1 with TRBJ1-2; D uncertain. Trimming shortened V by 4 bases and J by 11 bases, and 5 bases separated the two germline ends. The CDR3 consists of 8 residues. CDR1 and CDR2 (germline): SQVTM, ANQGSEA. The CDR3 DNA reads TGCAGCGTTGCCGGGTACACCTTC. Amino acid sequence: CSVAGYTF.